This T cell receptor (beta chain) was identified in a study of T cells in Graves' hyperthyroidism and ophthalmopathy. Study results and limitations: With a median lead of 6.5 months before onset, the model predicted ophthalmopathy.

Trimming stripped 4 bases from V and 4 bases from J, with 13 bases between. Germline V gives CDR1 LGHDT, CDR2 YNNKEL (reference sequence). The CDR3 totals 14 residues. This clonotype came up many times. Its antigen is unknown. Researchers defined stable Graves' hyperthyroidism as no ophthalmopathy progression within 18 months. TCR beta CDR3 regions were amplified from RNA. The TCR CDR3 was amplified in a first-round RT-PCR using the HTBI primer set. MiXCR, run by TCRdb on the multiplex PCR reads, gives a single entry per CDR3 protein. In the table there are under 250,000 distinct CDR3 sequences, about 15% of which are singletons.

The TCR was taken from a woman aged 45 to 65 with Graves' hyperthyroidism. Sequencing used blood. The chain carries TRBV3-1 and TRBJ1-1; D is undetermined. The CDR3 protein is CASSLSPLSTEAFF. The CDR3 DNA follows: TGTGCCAGCAGCCTCAGTCCTTTGAGCACTGAAGCTTTCTTT.